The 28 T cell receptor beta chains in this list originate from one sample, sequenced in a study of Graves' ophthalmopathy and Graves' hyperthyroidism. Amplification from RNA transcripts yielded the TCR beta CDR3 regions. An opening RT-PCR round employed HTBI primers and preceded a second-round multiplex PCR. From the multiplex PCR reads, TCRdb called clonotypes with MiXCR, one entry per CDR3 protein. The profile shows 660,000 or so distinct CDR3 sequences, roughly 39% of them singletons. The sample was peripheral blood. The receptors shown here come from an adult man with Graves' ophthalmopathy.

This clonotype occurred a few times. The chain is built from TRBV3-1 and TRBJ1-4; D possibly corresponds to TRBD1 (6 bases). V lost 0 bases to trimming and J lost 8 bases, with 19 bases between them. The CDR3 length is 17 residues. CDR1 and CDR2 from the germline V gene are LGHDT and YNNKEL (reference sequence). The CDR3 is CASSQDLRGGAWEKLFF. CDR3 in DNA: TGTGCCAGCAGCCAAGATCTAAGAGGGGGTGCGTGGGAAAAACTGTTTTTT.

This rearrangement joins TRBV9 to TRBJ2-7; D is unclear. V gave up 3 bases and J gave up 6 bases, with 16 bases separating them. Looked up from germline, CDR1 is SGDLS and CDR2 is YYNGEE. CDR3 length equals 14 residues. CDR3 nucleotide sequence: TGTGCCAGCAGCGCCGGGTCCCCTCCCCGCGAGCAGTACTTC. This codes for CASSAGSPPREQYF.

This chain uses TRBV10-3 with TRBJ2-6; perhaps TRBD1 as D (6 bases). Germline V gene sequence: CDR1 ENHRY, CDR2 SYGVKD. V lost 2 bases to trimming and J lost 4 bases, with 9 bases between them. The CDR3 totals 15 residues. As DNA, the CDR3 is TGTGCCATCAGTGAGACAGGGTTCGGGGCCAACGTCCTGACTTTC. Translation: CAISETGFGANVLTF.

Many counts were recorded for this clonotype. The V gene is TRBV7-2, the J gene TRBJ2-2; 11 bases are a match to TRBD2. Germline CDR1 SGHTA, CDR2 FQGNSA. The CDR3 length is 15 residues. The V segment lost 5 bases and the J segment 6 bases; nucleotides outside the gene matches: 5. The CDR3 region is CASSKLAGVSGELFF. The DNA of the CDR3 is TGTGCCAGCAGCAAACTAGCGGGAGTTTCCGGGGAGCTGTTTTTT.

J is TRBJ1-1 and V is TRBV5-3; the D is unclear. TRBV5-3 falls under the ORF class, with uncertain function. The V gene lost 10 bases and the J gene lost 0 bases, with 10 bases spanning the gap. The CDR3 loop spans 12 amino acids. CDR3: CAWSLMNTEAFF. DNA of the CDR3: TGTGCCTGGAGCCTTATGAACACTGAAGCTTTCTTT.

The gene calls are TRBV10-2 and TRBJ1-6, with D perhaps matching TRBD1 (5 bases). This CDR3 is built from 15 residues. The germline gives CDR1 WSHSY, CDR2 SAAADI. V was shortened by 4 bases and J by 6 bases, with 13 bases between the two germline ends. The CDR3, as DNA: TGCGCCAGCAGTGGTCAACAGGTTTCTAATTCACCCCTCCACTTT. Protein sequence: CASSGQQVSNSPLHF.

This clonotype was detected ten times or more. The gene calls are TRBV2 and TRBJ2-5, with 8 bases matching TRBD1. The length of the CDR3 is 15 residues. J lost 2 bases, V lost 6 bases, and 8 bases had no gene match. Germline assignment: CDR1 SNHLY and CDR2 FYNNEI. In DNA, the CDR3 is TGTGCCAGCAGGGGGACAGGTGATCCACAAGAGACCCAGTACTTC. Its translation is CASRGTGDPQETQYF.

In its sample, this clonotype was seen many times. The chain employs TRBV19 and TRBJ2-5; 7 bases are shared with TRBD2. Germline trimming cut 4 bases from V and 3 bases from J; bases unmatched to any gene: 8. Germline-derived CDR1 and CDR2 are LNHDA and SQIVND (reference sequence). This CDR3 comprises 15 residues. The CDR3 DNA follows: TGTGCCAGTAGTAACAAGGGGAGCGGGAAAGAGACCCAGTACTTC. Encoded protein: CASSNKGSGKETQYF.

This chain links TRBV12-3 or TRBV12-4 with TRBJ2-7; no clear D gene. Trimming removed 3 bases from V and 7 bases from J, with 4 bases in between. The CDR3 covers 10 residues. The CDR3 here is CASSLQEQYF. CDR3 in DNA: TGTGCCAGCAGTTTGCAAGAGCAGTACTTC.

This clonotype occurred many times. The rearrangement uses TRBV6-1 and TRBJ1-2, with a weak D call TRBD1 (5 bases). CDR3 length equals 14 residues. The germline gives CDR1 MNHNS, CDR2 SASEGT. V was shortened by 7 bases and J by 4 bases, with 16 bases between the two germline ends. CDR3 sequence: CASTLGGMGYGYTF. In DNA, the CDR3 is TGTGCCAGCACTTTGGGGGGTATGGGCTATGGCTACACCTTC.

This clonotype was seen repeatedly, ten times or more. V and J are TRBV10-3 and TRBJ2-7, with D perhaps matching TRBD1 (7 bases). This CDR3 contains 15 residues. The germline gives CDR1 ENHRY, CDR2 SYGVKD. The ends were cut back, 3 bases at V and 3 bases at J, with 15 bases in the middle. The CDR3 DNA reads TGTGCCATCAGTGACCCTTCAGGGGGAGGCTACGAGCAGTACTTC. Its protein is CAISDPSGGGYEQYF.

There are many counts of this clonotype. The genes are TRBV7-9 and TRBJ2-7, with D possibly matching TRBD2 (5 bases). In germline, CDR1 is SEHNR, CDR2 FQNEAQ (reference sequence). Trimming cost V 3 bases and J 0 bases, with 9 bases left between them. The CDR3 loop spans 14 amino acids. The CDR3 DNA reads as TGTGCCAGCAGCTTTAACGGGATCTCCTACGAGCAGTACTTC. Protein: CASSFNGISYEQYF.

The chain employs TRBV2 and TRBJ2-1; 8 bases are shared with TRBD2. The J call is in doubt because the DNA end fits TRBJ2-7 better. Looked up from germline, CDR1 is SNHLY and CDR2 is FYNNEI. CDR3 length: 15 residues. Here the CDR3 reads CASSPASGGYNEQYF. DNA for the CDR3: TGTGCCAGCAGTCCCGCCAGCGGGGGCTACAATGAGCAGTACTTC.

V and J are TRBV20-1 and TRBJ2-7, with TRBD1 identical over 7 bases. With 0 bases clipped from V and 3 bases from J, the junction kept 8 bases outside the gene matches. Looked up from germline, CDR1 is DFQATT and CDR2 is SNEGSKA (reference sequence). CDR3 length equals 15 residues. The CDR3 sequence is CSAREAGGFFYEQYF. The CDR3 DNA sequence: TGCAGTGCTAGAGAGGCAGGGGGTTTCTTCTACGAGCAGTACTTC.

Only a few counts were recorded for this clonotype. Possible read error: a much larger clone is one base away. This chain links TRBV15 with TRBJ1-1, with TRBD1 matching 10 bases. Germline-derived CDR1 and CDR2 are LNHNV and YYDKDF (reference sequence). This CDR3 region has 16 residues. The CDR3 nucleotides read TGTGCCACCAGCAGAGAAGACAGGGGGCCCTACACTGAAGCTTCCTTT. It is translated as CATSREDRGPYTEASF.

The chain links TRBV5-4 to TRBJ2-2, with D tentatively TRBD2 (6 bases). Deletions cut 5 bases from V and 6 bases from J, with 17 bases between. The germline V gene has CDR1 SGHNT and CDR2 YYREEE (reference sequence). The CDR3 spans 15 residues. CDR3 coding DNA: TGTGCCAGCAGTCGAGTCGGGACGGGAGCCGGGGAGCTGTTTTTT. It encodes CASSRVGTGAGELFF.

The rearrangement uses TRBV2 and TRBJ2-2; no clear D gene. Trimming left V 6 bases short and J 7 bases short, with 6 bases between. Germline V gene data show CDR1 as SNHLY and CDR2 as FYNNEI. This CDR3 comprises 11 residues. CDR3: CASRSLGELFF. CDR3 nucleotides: TGTGCCAGCAGAAGTCTCGGGGAGCTGTTTTTT.

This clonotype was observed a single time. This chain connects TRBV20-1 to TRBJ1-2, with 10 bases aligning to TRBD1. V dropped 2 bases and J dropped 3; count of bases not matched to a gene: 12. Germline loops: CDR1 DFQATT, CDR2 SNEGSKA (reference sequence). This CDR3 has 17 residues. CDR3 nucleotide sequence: TGCAGTGCTAGACCATCGGTATACGGGACAGGGGACTATGGCTACACCTTC. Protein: CSARPSVYGTGDYGYTF.

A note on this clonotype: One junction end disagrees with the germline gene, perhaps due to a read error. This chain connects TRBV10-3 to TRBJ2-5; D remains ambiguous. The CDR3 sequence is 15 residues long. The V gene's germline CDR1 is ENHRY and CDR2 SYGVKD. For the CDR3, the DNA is TGTGCCAGCAGTGAAGTATACAGAGCCCAAGAGACCCAGTACTTC. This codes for CASSEVYRAQETQYF.

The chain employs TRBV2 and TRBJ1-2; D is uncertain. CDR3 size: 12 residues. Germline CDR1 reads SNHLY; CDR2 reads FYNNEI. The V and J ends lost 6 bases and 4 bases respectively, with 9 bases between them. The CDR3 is CASRAGPYGYTF. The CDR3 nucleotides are TGTGCCAGCAGGGCAGGCCCCTATGGCTACACCTTC.

CDR3 amino acids: CASRTGTGTYEQYF. In DNA, the CDR3 is TGTGCCAGCAGAACCGGGACAGGGACCTACGAGCAGTACTTC. V and J are TRBV6-1 and TRBJ2-7; 9 bases line up with TRBD1. Per germline, CDR1 MNHNS and CDR2 SASEGT. This CDR3 is built from 14 residues. Trimming at V came to 6 bases and at J to 2 bases, leaving 5 bases not matched to a gene.

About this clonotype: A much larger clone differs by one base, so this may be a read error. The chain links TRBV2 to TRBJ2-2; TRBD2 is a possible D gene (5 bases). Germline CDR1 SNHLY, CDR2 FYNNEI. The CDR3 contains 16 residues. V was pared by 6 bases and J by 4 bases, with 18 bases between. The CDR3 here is CASSVGSLVGTGELFF. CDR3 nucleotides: TGTGCCAGCAGCGTAGGGAGCCTCGTGGGCACCGGGGAGCTGTTTTTT.

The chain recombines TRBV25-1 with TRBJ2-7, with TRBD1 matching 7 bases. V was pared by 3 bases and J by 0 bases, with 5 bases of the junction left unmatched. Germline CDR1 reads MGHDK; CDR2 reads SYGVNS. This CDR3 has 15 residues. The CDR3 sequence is CASSEGDSLSYEQYF. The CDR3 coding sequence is TGTGCCAGCAGTGAGGGGGACAGCCTCTCCTACGAGCAGTACTTC.

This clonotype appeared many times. The CDR3 sequence: CSVDQGSEKLFF. In DNA, the CDR3 is TGCAGCGTCGATCAGGGAAGTGAAAAACTGTTTTTT. V is TRBV29-1 and J is TRBJ1-4; a possible D gene is TRBD1 (5 bases). This CDR3 is built from 12 residues. V was shortened by 6 bases and J by 7 bases, with 12 bases between the two germline ends. Germline assignment: CDR1 SQVTM and CDR2 ANQGSEA.

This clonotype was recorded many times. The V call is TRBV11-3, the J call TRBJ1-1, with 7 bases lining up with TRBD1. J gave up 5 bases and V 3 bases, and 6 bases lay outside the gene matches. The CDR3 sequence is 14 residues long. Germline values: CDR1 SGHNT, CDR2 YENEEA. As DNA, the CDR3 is TGTGCCAGCAGCTTGTGGGACAGTGGGACTGAAGCTTTCTTT. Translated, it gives CASSLWDSGTEAFF.

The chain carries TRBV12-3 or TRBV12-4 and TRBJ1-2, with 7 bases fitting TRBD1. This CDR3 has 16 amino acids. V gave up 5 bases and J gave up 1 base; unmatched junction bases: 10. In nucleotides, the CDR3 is TGTGCCAGCAGTATAACCGGGACAGCTCTTAACTATGGCTACACCTTC. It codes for CASSITGTALNYGYTF.

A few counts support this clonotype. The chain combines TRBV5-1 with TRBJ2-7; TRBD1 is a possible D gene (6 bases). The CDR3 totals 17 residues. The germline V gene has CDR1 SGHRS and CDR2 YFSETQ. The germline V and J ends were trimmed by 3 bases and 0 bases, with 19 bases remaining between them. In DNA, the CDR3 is TGCGCCAGCAGCTGGTCAAACAGGGCCTTGAGCTCCTACGAGCAGTACTTC. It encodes CASSWSNRALSSYEQYF.

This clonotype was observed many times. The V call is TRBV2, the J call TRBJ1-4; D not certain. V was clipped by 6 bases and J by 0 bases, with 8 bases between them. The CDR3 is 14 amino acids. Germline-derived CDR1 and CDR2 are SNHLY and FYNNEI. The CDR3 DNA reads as TGTGCCAGCAGGATCGCGTCAACTAATGAAAAACTGTTTTTT. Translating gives CASRIASTNEKLFF.